One sample yielded the 17 T cell receptor beta chains listed below, sequenced in a study of T cell responses to AZD1222 COVID-19 vaccine. Only in-frame clones appear in the TCRdb table, and some are missing; sequencing was by immunoSEQ multiplex PCR. Among about 140,000 clones listed, 80% to 95% were seen once. The sequences come from peripheral blood, collected on day 0 of AZD1222 vaccination. All receptors derive from an adult in good health.

The rearrangement joins TRBV7-2 to TRBJ2-2; 7 bases fit TRBD2. V gave up 1 base and J gave up 5 bases; unmatched junction bases: 1. Germline lookup yields CDR1 SGHTA and CDR2 FQGNSA. The CDR3 loop spans 14 amino acids. The CDR3 region has the DNA TGTGCCAGCAGCTTAGGAGCGGGGACCGGGGAGCTGTTTTTT. Translation gives CASSLGAGTGELFF.

The CDR3 protein is CAWSVSTSGRVNEQFF. The CDR3 region has the DNA TGTGCCTGGAGTGTATCGACCAGCGGGAGGGTCAATGAGCAGTTCTTC. The gene calls are TRBV30 and TRBJ2-1; 10 bases line up with TRBD2. Germline V gives CDR1 GTSNPN, CDR2 SVGIG (reference sequence). V lost 0 bases, J lost 6 bases, and 8 bases stayed unmatched. This CDR3 region has 16 residues.

The chain uses TRBV11-2 and TRBJ2-7; maybe TRBD2 (6 bases). The CDR3 spans 13 residues. Trimming took off 5 bases at V and 6 bases at J, with 14 bases between the two ends. The germline gives CDR1 SGHAT, CDR2 FQNNGV. CDR3 coding DNA: TGTGCCAGCAGCGCGGGTCTCGGGAGCGAGCAGTACTTC. Amino acid sequence: CASSAGLGSEQYF.

In nucleotides, the CDR3 is TGTGCCAGCAGCTTAGGGGGCAGGGCCGGCAATGAGCAGTTCTTC. This codes for CASSLGGRAGNEQFF. J is TRBJ2-1 and V is TRBV7-2; maybe TRBD1 (5 bases). V was clipped by 1 base and J by 6 bases, with 13 bases between them. The CDR3 length is 15 residues. Germline V gives CDR1 SGHTA, CDR2 FQGNSA.

About this clone: Relative to the germline gene, one junction end is altered; a read error may explain this. The chain carries TRBV28 and TRBJ2-2; tentative D call: TRBD2 (6 bases). The CDR3 is 19 amino acids. Germline-derived CDR1 and CDR2 are MDHEN and SYDVKM. The CDR3 here is CARRRVGHGPAVGTGELFF. DNA for the CDR3: TGTGCCCGCAGGAGGGTTGGACACGGGCCCGCCGTGGGCACCGGGGAGCTGTTTTTT.

The chain carries TRBV29-1 and TRBJ1-4; D gene unclear. The germline V and J ends were trimmed by 7 bases and 0 bases, with 9 bases remaining between them. The CDR3 consists of 13 residues. Germline-derived CDR1 and CDR2 are SQVTM and ANQGSEA. DNA of the CDR3: TGCAGCGCAACGGAGGCAACTAATGAAAAACTGTTTTTT. It is translated as CSATEATNEKLFF.

This sequence joins TRBV9 and TRBJ2-7; 8 bases are a match to TRBD1. Trimming removed 4 bases from V and 2 bases from J; junction bases left unmatched: 11. This CDR3 comprises 16 residues. CDR1 is SGDLS and CDR2 is YYNGEE in the germline V gene. CDR3 residues: CASSKTTGVDPYEQYF. As DNA, the CDR3 is TGTGCCAGCAGCAAGACGACAGGGGTAGACCCCTACGAGCAGTACTTC.

The count of this clone is one. V usage is TRBV6-5 and J usage is TRBJ2-2; the match to TRBD2 covers 8 bases. In germline, CDR1 is MNHEY, CDR2 SVGAGI. The CDR3 length is 16 residues. J was trimmed by 0 bases and V by 2 bases; bases with no gene match: 2. The DNA of the CDR3 is TGTGCCAGCAGTTACCGGGGGGGGACGAACACCGGGGAGCTGTTTTTT. Its translation is CASSYRGGTNTGELFF.

The chain carries TRBV24-1 and TRBJ1-2; perhaps TRBD1 as D (5 bases). CDR3 length equals 11 residues. With 7 bases removed from V and 4 bases from J, the gap between germline ends came to 6 bases. Germline-derived CDR1 and CDR2 are KGHDR and SFDVKD. The CDR3 sequence is CATRTAYGYTF. The CDR3 nucleotides read TGTGCCACCAGGACAGCCTATGGCTACACCTTC.

The chain combines TRBV3-1 (or the pseudogene TRBV3-2) with TRBJ2-2; the match to TRBD2 covers 11 bases. CDR3 length: 19 amino acids. The V segment lost 4 bases and the J segment 4 bases; nucleotides outside the gene matches: 14. Per the germline V gene, CDR1 is LGHDT and CDR2 is YNNKEL (reference sequence). The chain's CDR3 is CASSPARILAGAGTGELFF. In nucleotides, the CDR3 is TGTGCCAGCAGCCCCGCCCGGATACTAGCGGGAGCGGGCACCGGGGAGCTGTTTTTT.

Comments on this clone: An end of the junction does not agree with germline; a read error may underlie this. This rearrangement joins TRBV7-2 to TRBJ2-5; weak D call: TRBD1 (6 bases). Germline V gene data show CDR1 as SGHTA and CDR2 as FQGNSA. The CDR3 covers 10 residues. CDR3 sequence: CASGPGQSHF. The CDR3 DNA sequence: TGTGCCAGCGGTCCGGGACAATCCCACTTC.

The genes are TRBV9 and TRBJ2-2, with TRBD1 identical over 11 bases. The CDR3 sequence is 17 residues long. After removal of 0 bases from V and 1 base from J, the junction contained 2 bases not matched to a gene. The germline V gene encodes CDR1 SGDLS and CDR2 YYNGEE. CDR3 sequence (DNA): TGTGCCAGCAGCGTAGCCGGGACAGGGGGGAACACCGGGGAGCTGTTTTTT. Protein sequence: CASSVAGTGGNTGELFF.

The rearrangement links TRBV5-6 to TRBJ1-2; possible D gene TRBD1, 5 bases. V lost 2 bases and J 8 bases, leaving 10 bases between the germline ends. The CDR3 runs to 12 residues. Germline V gives CDR1 SGHDT, CDR2 YYEEEE. CDR3 DNA sequence: TGTGCCAGCAGCTTAGGGACTATGGGCTACACCTTC. Residues: CASSLGTMGYTF.

The chain uses TRBV2 and TRBJ1-5; 7 bases agree with TRBD1. Looked up from germline, CDR1 is SNHLY and CDR2 is FYNNEI. With 6 bases clipped from V and 3 bases from J, the junction kept 11 bases outside the gene matches. CDR3 length equals 16 residues. CDR3 amino acids: CASSTGQAGPNQPQHF. CDR3 coding DNA: TGTGCCAGCAGCACCGGACAGGCCGGACCCAATCAGCCCCAGCATTTT.

The chain has TRBV6-2 or TRBV6-3 and TRBJ1-2; TRBD1 might be the D (5 bases). The CDR3 is 13 residues long. In germline, CDR1 is MNHEY, CDR2 SVGEGT. Trimming took 5 bases from V and 0 from J, leaving 7 bases between them. The CDR3 spells CASSRQSNYGYTF. CDR3 bases: TGTGCCAGCAGTCGACAGTCTAACTATGGCTACACCTTC.

The rearrangement links TRBV19 to TRBJ2-5, with a possible D match to TRBD2 (6 bases). In germline, CDR1 is LNHDA, CDR2 SQIVND (reference sequence). This CDR3 has 13 residues. Trimming stripped 6 bases from V and 5 bases from J, with 13 bases between. The CDR3 reads CASSGSIWETQYF. DNA for the CDR3: TGTGCCAGTAGCGGGAGTATTTGGGAGACCCAGTACTTC.

The chain uses TRBV6-5 and TRBJ2-1; 10 nucleotides agree with TRBD2. The CDR3 loop spans 11 amino acids. The trim removed 4 bases at V and 14 bases at J, leaving 2 bases unmatched. The V gene's germline CDR1 is MNHEY and CDR2 SVGAGI. The CDR3 loop is CASSSLAGEFF. The CDR3 bases are TGTGCCAGCAGTTCTCTAGCGGGAGAGTTCTTC.